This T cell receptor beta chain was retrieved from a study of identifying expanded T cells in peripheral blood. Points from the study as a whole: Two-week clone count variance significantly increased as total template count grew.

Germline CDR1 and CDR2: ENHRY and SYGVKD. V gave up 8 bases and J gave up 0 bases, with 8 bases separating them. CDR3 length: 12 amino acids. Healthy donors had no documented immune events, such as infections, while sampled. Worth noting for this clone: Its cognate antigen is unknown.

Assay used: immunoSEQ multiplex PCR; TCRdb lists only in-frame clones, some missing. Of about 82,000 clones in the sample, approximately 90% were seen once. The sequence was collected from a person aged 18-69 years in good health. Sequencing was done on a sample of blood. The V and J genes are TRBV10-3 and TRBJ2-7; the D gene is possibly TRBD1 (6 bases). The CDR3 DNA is TGTGCCATCGGACAGTCCTCCTACGAGCAGTACTTC. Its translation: CAIGQSSYEQYF.